This T cell receptor beta chain was retrieved from a study of T cell changes during pregnancy in multiple sclerosis. This CDR3 contains 15 residues. V lost 2 bases, J lost 6 bases, and 6 bases stayed unmatched. Germline CDR1 reads SGHAT; CDR2 reads FQNNGV. TCRdb's table, derived via immunoSEQ multiplex PCR, lists solely in-frame clones and lacks some. Of 65,000 to 75,000 clones listed, approximately 92% were seen once; the top ten hold less than 4%. Sequenced material: CD8+ T cells from peripheral blood mononuclear cells, taken in the third trimester of pregnancy. This chain links TRBV11-2 with TRBJ2-3; 9 bases match TRBD2. This TCR derives from a female donor in good health, enrolled as a control in a pregnancy study. The CDR3 spells CASSLLSGGRDTQYF. The CDR3 region has the DNA TGTGCCAGCAGCTTACTTAGCGGGGGTAGGGATACGCAGTATTTT.